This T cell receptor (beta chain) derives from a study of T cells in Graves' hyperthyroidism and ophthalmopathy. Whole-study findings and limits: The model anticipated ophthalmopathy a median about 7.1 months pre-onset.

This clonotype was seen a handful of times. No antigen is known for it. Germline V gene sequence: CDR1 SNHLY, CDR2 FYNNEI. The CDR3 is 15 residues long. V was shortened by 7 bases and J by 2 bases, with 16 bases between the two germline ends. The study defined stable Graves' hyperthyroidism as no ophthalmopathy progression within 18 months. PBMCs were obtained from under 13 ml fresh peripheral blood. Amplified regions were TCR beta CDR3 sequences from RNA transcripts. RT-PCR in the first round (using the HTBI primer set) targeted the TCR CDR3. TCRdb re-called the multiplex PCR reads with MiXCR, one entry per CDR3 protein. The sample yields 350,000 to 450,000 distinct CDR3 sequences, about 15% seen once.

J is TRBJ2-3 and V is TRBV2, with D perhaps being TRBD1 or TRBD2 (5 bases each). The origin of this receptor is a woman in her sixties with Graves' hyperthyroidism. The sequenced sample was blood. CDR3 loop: CASTEGQGYTDTQYF. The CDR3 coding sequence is TGTGCCAGCACCGAGGGGCAGGGCTACACAGATACGCAGTATTTT.